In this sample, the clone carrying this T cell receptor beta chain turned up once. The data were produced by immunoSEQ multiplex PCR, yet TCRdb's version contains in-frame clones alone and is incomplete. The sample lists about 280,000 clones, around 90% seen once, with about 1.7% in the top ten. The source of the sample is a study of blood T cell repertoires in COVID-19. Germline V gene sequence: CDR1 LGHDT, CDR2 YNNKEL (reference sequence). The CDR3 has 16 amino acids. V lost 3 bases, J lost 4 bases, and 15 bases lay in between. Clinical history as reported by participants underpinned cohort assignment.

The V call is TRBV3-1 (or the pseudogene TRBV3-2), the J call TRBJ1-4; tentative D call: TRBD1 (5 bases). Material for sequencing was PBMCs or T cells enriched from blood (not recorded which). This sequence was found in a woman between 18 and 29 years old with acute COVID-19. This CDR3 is CASSQRGAKGNEKLFF. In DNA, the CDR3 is TGTGCCAGCAGCCAGCGGGGCGCGAAGGGTAATGAAAAACTGTTTTTT.